This T cell receptor (beta chain) was captured by sequencing in a study of cytomegalovirus exposure and HLA in healthy donors. General observations from the study: A list of more than 150 TCR beta chains associated with cytomegalovirus was given.

The PCR had 60 Vbeta and 13 Jbeta primers. Sequencing used immunoSEQ multiplex PCR; TCRdb keeps in-frame clones, though not all of them. Altogether roughly 66,000 clones are present, around 78% being singletons, with the ten largest covering over 6%. This clone was seen a single time. As yet, its antigen is unknown. The germline V gene encodes CDR1 SGHVS and CDR2 FNYEAQ. The CDR3 loop spans 12 amino acids. V was clipped by 1 base and J by 9 bases, with 7 bases between them. The sequencing input was PBMCs. This TCR was sampled from a man aged 45-65 years in good health and CMV-seronegative. The V gene is TRBV7-6, the J gene TRBJ2-1; TRBD2 might be the D (5 bases). The CDR3 DNA is TGTGCCAGCAGCTTAGGGGCGGGTGAGCAGTTCTTC. It yields the protein CASSLGAGEQFF.